The clone carrying this TCR beta chain came up once. Treatment indicated: 15 to 20 received Ad26.COV2.S at low or high dose, single or two shots; 5 received placebo; per-sample allocation not given. Day 63 after the first vaccine or placebo injection was the time point for sampling. This entry belongs to a study of Ad26.COV2.S vaccination and SARS-CoV-2 variants. The table came from immunoSEQ multiplex PCR; TCRdb's copy has only in-frame clones and leaves some out. The sample contains about 680,000 clones, roughly 90% of which appear only once. The CDR3 has 13 amino acids. Germline CDR1 is GTSNPN and CDR2 is SVGIG (reference sequence). Trimming cost V 2 bases and J 7 bases, with 12 bases left between them.

The receptor was isolated from a person aged 18-60 years who received the Ad26.COV2.S COVID-19 vaccine or a placebo. The chain carries TRBV30 and TRBJ1-5; tentatively, D is TRBD1 (5 bases). The sequencing used peripheral blood, collected in a trial of Ad26.COV2.S vaccine versus placebo. Written as DNA, the CDR3 is TGTGCCTGGAGTCTTCAGGGCCCGCAGCCCCAGCATTTT. This codes for CAWSLQGPQPQHF.